Listed below are T cell receptor beta chains from one sample, sequenced in a study of T cell repertoires in cytomegalovirus infection. TCRdb passed the reads through MiXCR, listing each CDR3 protein once. The sample consists of more than 350,000 distinct CDR3 sequences, 30% to 40% of them appearing once. Sequenced material: PBMCs. Source of these receptors: a human donor in good health (CMV status not recorded). Some clones in this sample may be carry-over from other donors' samples. Both conserved end residues are part of each CDR3. The D gene is left open where the match is weak. Clone size is shown for a subset of rows, as once, few, many or a class of expanded clone.

>TRBD2|TRBV7-2|many|TRBJ2-5
TGTGCCAGCAGCTTAGTGTCTAGCGGGGGGTTAGAGACCCAGTACTTC
CASSLVSSGGLETQYF
>-|TRBV27|-|TRBJ1-6
TGTGCCAGCAGTTTATCGATGGGGATAAGGGCGGGTTCACCCCTCCACTTT
CASSLSMGIRAGSPLHF
>TRBD1|TRBV2|-|TRBJ1-2
TGTGCCAGCAGTGACCCTGCAGGGGGCGCGGATGGCTACACCTTC
CASSDPAGGADGYTF
>-|TRBV19|few|TRBJ2-1
TGTGCCAGTAGTCTTGGGTTGGGCCAGTTCTTC
CASSLGLGQFF
>-|TRBV4-1|few|TRBJ2-7
TGCGCCAGCAGCCAAGTAGAGACAGGTCCCTACGAGCAGTACTTC
CASSQVETGPYEQYF
>-|TRBV15|few|TRBJ2-7
TGTGCCACCAGCCGAGACAGCCCCCTAGGCGGGCAGTACTTC
CATSRDSPLGGQYF
>TRBD2|TRBV11-2|few|TRBJ2-5
TGTGCCAGCAGCCGTTTTACCGGGACTAGTAAAGAGACCCAGTACTTC
CASSRFTGTSKETQYF
>-|TRBV29-1|-|TRBJ2-5
TGCAGCGTTGAGCGGACGACAGGCCAAGAGACCCAGTACTTC
CSVERTTGQETQYF
>TRBD1|TRBV19|-|TRBJ1-1
TGTGCCAGTCAGCTTTGGACAGGGGGGAACACTGAAGCTTTCTTT
CASQLWTGGNTEAFF
>-|TRBV5-6|-|TRBJ1-5
TGTGCCAGCAGCCAACAACGAAAGAGGGATCAGCCCCAGCATTTT
CASSQQRKRDQPQHF
>-|TRBV7-4|few|TRBJ1-3
TGTGCCAGCGCCCCCGGGAGCTCTGGAAACACCATATATTTT
CASAPGSSGNTIYF
>-|TRBV7-9|-|TRBJ1-1
TGTTCCATCCCCCGCGGCACGGTCAATGAATCATTCTTT
CSIPRGTVNESFF
>-|TRBV29-1|-|TRBJ2-7
TGCAGCGTAGTTCCCAGGAGCTCCTACGAGCAGTACTTC
CSVVPRSSYEQYF
>TRBD2|TRBV7-8|-|TRBJ2-3
TGTGCCAGCAGCTCCTGGACTAGCGGGGGCACAGATACGCAGTATTTT
CASSSWTSGGTDTQYF
>-|TRBV19|-|TRBJ1-1
TGTGCCAGCCGGACGCCTACTAGTTACACTGAAGCTTTCTTT
CASRTPTSYTEAFF
>TRBD1|TRBV28|-|TRBJ2-7
TGTGCCAGCAGTTTTCAGGACAGGGGAGCCTACGAGCAGTACTTC
CASSFQDRGAYEQYF
>-|TRBV5-1|-|TRBJ1-6
TGCGCCAGCAGCTTGAGTAGGGAAACACCCCTCCACTTT
CASSLSRETPLHF
>-|TRBV6-1|-|TRBJ1-5
TGTGCCAGCAGAGAGGTTCAGGGTGGACAGCCCCAGCATTTT
CASREVQGGQPQHF
>-|TRBV11-2|-|TRBJ1-2
TGTGCCAGCAGCTTACGAGGGCTTGGCTACACCTTC
CASSLRGLGYTF
>TRBD1|TRBV11-2|-|TRBJ1-1
TGTGCCAGCAGCTCCAGGACAGGTTTTAACACTGAAGCTTTCTTT
CASSSRTGFNTEAFF
>TRBD1|TRBV19|-|TRBJ1-4
TGTGCCAGTAGCCGGGAAAGGGACAGGGGGCTCGCGGATGAAAAACTGTTTTTT
CASSRERDRGLADEKLFF
>TRBD2|TRBV19|-|TRBJ2-1
TGTGCCAGTAGAGCTCCGGGACTAGCATCCCATGATCAGTTCTTC
CASRAPGLASHDQFF